A selection of T cell receptor beta chains follows, all from one sample in a study of blood T cell repertoires in COVID-19. TCRdb keeps only in-frame clones here, not all; method: immunoSEQ multiplex PCR. The data contain 200,000 to 300,000 clones, 86% of them singletons. The specimen sequenced was peripheral blood. The receptors were sampled from an elderly man with acute or convalescent COVID-19. The CDR3 runs from the conserved cysteine through the conserved F or W. Fields, in order: D gene, V gene, clone size, J gene, CDR3 protein, CDR3 DNA. D genes are given only for firm matches. Clone sizes are given selectively: once, few, many, or a class where the clone is expanded.

d_call: NA
v_call: TRBV5-1
clone_size: NA
j_call: TRBJ1-2
cdr3_aa: CASSLVGGLNGYTF
cdr3_nt: TGCGCCAGCAGCTTGGTAGGGGGTTTGAATGGCTACACCTTC

d_call: TRBD1
v_call: TRBV6-5
clone_size: once
j_call: TRBJ1-1
cdr3_aa: CASRGGTATEAFF
cdr3_nt: TGTGCCAGCAGAGGGGGGACAGCCACTGAAGCTTTCTTT

d_call: NA
v_call: TRBV11-2
clone_size: once
j_call: TRBJ2-7
cdr3_aa: CASSSFRVRSYEQYF
cdr3_nt: TGTGCCAGCAGCTCTTTCAGGGTTCGCTCCTACGAGCAGTACTTC

d_call: TRBD1
v_call: TRBV6-5
clone_size: NA
j_call: TRBJ1-2
cdr3_aa: CASRDGTVRYGYTF
cdr3_nt: TGTGCCAGCAGAGACGGGACAGTTCGCTATGGCTACACCTTC

d_call: NA
v_call: TRBV5-5
clone_size: NA
j_call: TRBJ2-7
cdr3_aa: CASSLGRWLENYEQYF
cdr3_nt: TGTGCCAGCAGCTTGGGACGGTGGTTGGAGAACTACGAGCAGTACTTC

d_call: TRBD1
v_call: TRBV28
clone_size: NA
j_call: TRBJ2-4
cdr3_aa: CASSSAGTGVRNIQYF
cdr3_nt: TGTGCCAGCAGTTCAGCCGGGACAGGGGTTCGAAACATTCAGTACTTC

d_call: NA
v_call: TRBV5-1
clone_size: once
j_call: TRBJ1-5
cdr3_aa: CASSFDGDQPQHF
cdr3_nt: TGCGCCAGCAGCTTTGACGGGGATCAGCCCCAGCATTTT

d_call: TRBD2
v_call: TRBV20-1
clone_size: NA
j_call: TRBJ2-3
cdr3_aa: CSATGGDTQYF
cdr3_nt: TGCAGTGCCACCGGGGGGGATACGCAGTATTTT

d_call: TRBD1
v_call: TRBV18
clone_size: NA
j_call: TRBJ1-5
cdr3_aa: CASSPLNRGMDQPQHF
cdr3_nt: TGTGCCAGCTCACCCCTCAACAGGGGTATGGATCAGCCCCAGCATTTT

d_call: TRBD1
v_call: TRBV28
clone_size: NA
j_call: TRBJ1-2
cdr3_aa: CASSLGDRRQRRYGYTF
cdr3_nt: TGTGCCAGCAGCCTAGGGGACAGGCGTCAAAGGAGATATGGCTACACCTTC

d_call: NA
v_call: TRBV13
clone_size: NA
j_call: TRBJ1-6
cdr3_aa: CASSLSPRRGNSPLHF
cdr3_nt: TGTGCCAGCAGCCTATCCCCCCGACGGGGTAATTCACCCCTCCACTTT